This T cell receptor beta chain is from a study of T-cell memory formation after mild COVID-19. Across the study: Each donor largely had its own TCR clusters.

General study points: CD4/CD8 balance held among clones contracting day 15 to 85, and later expanders leaned CD4+. Clones that contracted clustered mainly in CM and EM if CD4+ and in EMRA if CD8+.

CDR3 size: 16 residues. Germline V lookup: CDR1 LGHNT, CDR2 FRNRAP. Unmatched junction bases numbered 4, after V lost 2 bases and J lost 2 bases. Notes on this clonotype: What it recognizes is unknown.

The authors produced TCR alpha and TCR beta cDNA libraries with sample barcodes and UMIs by 5'RACE using constant-segment primers. TCRdb re-derived calls from the 5' RACE reads in MiXCR, one entry per CDR3 protein. The sample records approximately 300,000 distinct CDR3 sequences, approximately 16% being singletons. The clonotype originates from a young man who had mild COVID-19 (a few samples of this study predate the infection). Cell type and time point are not known. Source material: PBMCs or a T cell subset sorted from them (not recorded which). The chain employs TRBV12-5 and TRBJ2-1; TRBD2 agrees at 9 bases. Written as DNA, the CDR3 is TGTGCTAGTGGTTTGCTAGCGGGGCCACCCTACAATGAGCAGTTCTTC. The encoded protein is CASGLLAGPPYNEQFF. Drawing the rest from reference TRBV12-5 and TRBJ2-1, the complete variable domain is DARVTQTPRHKVTEMGQEVTMRCQPILGHNTVFWYRQTMMQGLELLAYFRNRAPLDDSGMPKDRFSAEMPDATLATLKIQPSEPRDSAVYFCASGLLAGPPYNEQFFGPGTRLTVL.